This is a list of T cell receptor beta chains from one sample in a study of cytomegalovirus exposure and HLA in healthy donors. Here immunoSEQ multiplex PCR was the method, and the copy in TCRdb shows in-frame clones only, minus some. Here the sample spans roughly 190,000 clones, around 86% being singletons. Sequencing used PBMCs. Receptors were obtained from a man aged 25 to 40 in good health and CMV-seronegative. Each CDR3 is given with its conserved first and last residue. Fields, in order: V gene, D gene, J gene, clone size, CDR3 length, CDR3 DNA, CDR3 protein. The D gene is left open where the match is weak. A clone size is listed for some rows: how often the clone was seen (once, few, many), or a class if it is expanded.

TRBV18	-	TRBJ2-2	-	15	TGTGCCAGCTCGCCGGCAGGGGCGAATGCCGGGGAGCTGTTTTTT	CASSPAGANAGELFF
TRBV7-9	TRBD1	TRBJ1-1	once	15	TGTGCCAGCAGCGCCTTCCGGGACAGGGGAAATGAAGCTTTCTTT	CASSAFRDRGNEAFF
TRBV7-9	-	TRBJ2-6	-	19	TGTGCCAGCAGCGTCGGGAGCTCTGTGTTCTTCTCTGGGGCCAACGTCCTGACTTTC	CASSVGSSVFFSGANVLTF
TRBV11-1	-	TRBJ2-2	-	15	TGTGCCAGCAGCTTAGTTTCACGGGTCACCGGGGAGCTGTTTTTT	CASSLVSRVTGELFF
TRBV6-1	TRBD1	TRBJ1-2	once	13	TGTGCCAGCAGCGTACAGGGGGCAGATGGCTACACCTTC	CASSVQGADGYTF
TRBV6-6	-	TRBJ1-4	-	12	TGTGCCAGCAGCCCCGGTCGAGAAAAACTGTTTTTT	CASSPGREKLFF
TRBV18	TRBD1	TRBJ1-1	-	15	TGTGCCAGCACTCCCTCAGGGGGCTCGGGGACTGAAGCTTTCTTT	CASTPSGGSGTEAFF
TRBV11-2	-	TRBJ1-5	-	15	TGTGCCAGCAGCTTAGACAGAACAGGGATCCAGCCCCAGCATTTT	CASSLDRTGIQPQHF
TRBV7-9	TRBD1	TRBJ2-3	-	13	TGTGCCAGCAGCTCGACAGGGCCAGATACGCAGTATTTT	CASSSTGPDTQYF
TRBV4-3	-	TRBJ1-3	-	19	TGCGCCAGCAGCCTTCAATATGACCTACCTACAGGGTCTGGAAACACCATATATTTT	CASSLQYDLPTGSGNTIYF
TRBV5-1	-	TRBJ1-2	-	13	TGCGCCAGCAGTTCGACTCGTCAAGGAGGCTACACCTTC	CASSSTRQGGYTF
TRBV5-4	TRBD2	TRBJ2-3	-	12	TGTGGGAGCGGGAGGGCCCCAGATACGCAGTATTTT	CGSGRAPDTQYF
TRBV1	-	TRBJ1-5	-	16	TGCACCAGCACCAGACCCTGCGGACATTCCGATCAGCCCCAGCATTTT	CTSTRPCGHSDQPQHF
TRBV10-1	-	TRBJ2-5	-	16	TGCGCCAGCAGTGAAAGTCGGCTGCCAGGACAAGAGACCCAGTACTTC	CASSESRLPGQETQYF
TRBV11-2	-	TRBJ2-1	-	14	TGTGCCAGCAGACGCTCGCAGGGAGGCAATGAGCAGTTCTTC	CASRRSQGGNEQFF
TRBV5-1	-	TRBJ1-1	-	16	TGCGCCAGCAGCTTGCAATCGGTCGGGGTTGTCGCTGAAGCTTTCTTT	CASSLQSVGVVAEAFF